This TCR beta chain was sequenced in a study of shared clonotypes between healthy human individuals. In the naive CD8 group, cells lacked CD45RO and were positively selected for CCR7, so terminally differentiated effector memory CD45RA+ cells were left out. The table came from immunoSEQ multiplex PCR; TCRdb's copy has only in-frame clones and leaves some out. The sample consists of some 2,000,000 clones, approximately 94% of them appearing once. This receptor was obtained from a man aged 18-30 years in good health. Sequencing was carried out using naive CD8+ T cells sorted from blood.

In nucleotides, the CDR3 is TGTGCCAGAAGCCTGGACCACATGGACAGGGAGGGCGAGCAGTACTTC. Translation: CARSLDHMDREGEQYF. V gene TRBV5-3 combines with J gene TRBJ2-7, with D possibly being TRBD1 (8 bases). TRBV5-3 is identified as an open reading frame with a role that is uncertain. Trimming left V 4 bases short and J 6 bases short, with 23 bases between. The CDR3 runs to 16 residues.